The rows below give T cell receptor beta chains drawn from one sample of a study of identical twins. TCRdb passed the 5' RACE reads through MiXCR, listing each CDR3 protein once. Here the sample spans about 470,000 distinct CDR3 sequences, approximately 24% being singletons. The same data also contributed to another study, on T cells expressing NK-cell markers.

The material sequenced was CD4+ T cells sorted from blood. Every receptor here comes from a woman aged 18-29 years in good health. The CDR3 runs from the conserved cysteine through the conserved F or W. The D gene is left open where the match is weak. Where a row states a size, it is once, few, many or the class of an expanded clone; other rows omit it.

v_call: TRBV6-2/TRBV6-3; clone_size: few; d_call: .; j_call: TRBJ1-5; cdr3_aa: CASSYSRQPQHF; cdr3_nt: TGTGCCAGCAGTTACTCGAGGCAGCCCCAGCATTTT
v_call: TRBV5-3; clone_size: .; d_call: .; j_call: TRBJ2-2; cdr3_aa: CARSFGVLTGELFF; cdr3_nt: TGTGCCAGGAGCTTTGGAGTCCTCACCGGGGAGCTGTTTTTT
v_call: TRBV5-1; clone_size: once; d_call: TRBD2; j_call: TRBJ2-5; cdr3_aa: CASSLGGSSETQYF; cdr3_nt: TGCGCCAGCAGCTTAGGCGGGAGTTCGGAGACCCAGTACTTC
v_call: TRBV5-6; clone_size: .; d_call: .; j_call: TRBJ1-2; cdr3_aa: CASTSGGAIGGYTF; cdr3_nt: TGTGCCAGCACTTCGGGGGGGGCAATTGGTGGCTACACCTTC
v_call: TRBV6-1; clone_size: .; d_call: .; j_call: TRBJ1-1; cdr3_aa: CASIQTATMNTEAFF; cdr3_nt: TGTGCCAGCATTCAGACAGCCACAATGAACACTGAAGCTTTCTTT
v_call: TRBV20-1; clone_size: .; d_call: .; j_call: TRBJ2-7; cdr3_aa: CSASLFPGEHEQYF; cdr3_nt: TGCAGTGCTAGCCTTTTCCCAGGGGAGCACGAGCAGTACTTC
v_call: TRBV20-1; clone_size: few; d_call: .; j_call: TRBJ2-1; cdr3_aa: CSARREEQFF; cdr3_nt: TGCAGTGCTAGGAGGGAGGAGCAGTTCTTC
v_call: TRBV7-8; clone_size: few; d_call: .; j_call: TRBJ1-4; cdr3_aa: CASSLSTNEKLFF; cdr3_nt: TGTGCCAGCAGCTTATCCACAAATGAAAAACTGTTTTTT
v_call: TRBV11-3; clone_size: few; d_call: .; j_call: TRBJ2-1; cdr3_aa: CASSSARGATNEQFF; cdr3_nt: TGTGCCAGCAGCTCGGCCCGGGGGGCCACTAATGAGCAGTTCTTC
v_call: TRBV5-5; clone_size: .; d_call: TRBD1; j_call: TRBJ1-1; cdr3_aa: CASSAGTGGVTEAFF; cdr3_nt: TGTGCCAGCAGCGCCGGGACAGGGGGTGTCACTGAAGCTTTCTTT
v_call: TRBV9; clone_size: .; d_call: .; j_call: TRBJ2-3; cdr3_aa: CASTPLVGGKDTQYF; cdr3_nt: TGTGCCAGCACCCCCCTCGTGGGTGGGAAAGATACGCAGTATTTT
v_call: TRBV18; clone_size: .; d_call: TRBD2; j_call: TRBJ2-1; cdr3_aa: CASSRRAGGYNEQFF; cdr3_nt: TGTGCCAGCTCAAGAAGGGCGGGGGGCTACAATGAGCAGTTCTTC
v_call: TRBV29-1; clone_size: few; d_call: .; j_call: TRBJ1-4; cdr3_aa: CSVVAGWGEKLFF; cdr3_nt: TGCAGCGTTGTGGCGGGGTGGGGTGAAAAACTGTTTTTT
v_call: TRBV25-1; clone_size: .; d_call: TRBD2; j_call: TRBJ2-2; cdr3_aa: CASSEGEIAGFTGELFF; cdr3_nt: TGTGCCAGCAGCGAAGGTGAAATAGCGGGATTCACCGGGGAGCTGTTTTTT
v_call: TRBV5-1; clone_size: .; d_call: .; j_call: TRBJ2-3; cdr3_aa: CASSQWGGLSTDTQYF; cdr3_nt: TGCGCCAGCAGCCAGTGGGGCGGATTAAGCACAGATACGCAGTATTTT
v_call: TRBV20-1; clone_size: .; d_call: TRBD2; j_call: TRBJ2-5; cdr3_aa: CSAGGLAGPLYQETQYF; cdr3_nt: TGCAGTGCTGGGGGACTAGCGGGGCCCTTGTACCAAGAGACCCAGTACTTC
v_call: TRBV7-3; clone_size: few; d_call: TRBD1; j_call: TRBJ1-1; cdr3_aa: CASSPGTGYTEAFF; cdr3_nt: TGTGCCAGCAGCCCCGGGACAGGGTACACTGAAGCTTTCTTT
v_call: TRBV6-5; clone_size: .; d_call: .; j_call: TRBJ1-1; cdr3_aa: CASSYSKGEQNTEAFF; cdr3_nt: TGTGCCAGCAGTTACTCGAAGGGGGAACAGAACACTGAAGCTTTCTTT
v_call: TRBV6-2/TRBV6-3; clone_size: .; d_call: .; j_call: TRBJ2-7; cdr3_aa: CASSYSFYEQYF; cdr3_nt: TGTGCCAGCAGTTACTCTTTCTACGAGCAGTACTTC
v_call: TRBV20-1; clone_size: few; d_call: .; j_call: TRBJ2-3; cdr3_aa: CSARGTWGTDTQYF; cdr3_nt: TGCAGTGCTAGAGGGACCTGGGGCACAGATACGCAGTATTTT
v_call: TRBV6-1; clone_size: .; d_call: .; j_call: TRBJ2-3; cdr3_aa: CASSEWGAGTDTQYF; cdr3_nt: TGTGCCAGCAGTGAATGGGGGGCGGGCACAGATACGCAGTATTTT
v_call: TRBV4-1; clone_size: .; d_call: .; j_call: TRBJ1-3; cdr3_aa: CASSQEGRPSSGNTIYF; cdr3_nt: TGCGCCAGCAGCCAAGAAGGTCGCCCAAGCTCTGGAAACACCATATATTTT
v_call: TRBV6-1; clone_size: .; d_call: TRBD2; j_call: TRBJ2-5; cdr3_aa: CASTQLASGQETQYF; cdr3_nt: TGTGCCAGCACCCAATTGGCTAGCGGTCAAGAGACCCAGTACTTC
v_call: TRBV9; clone_size: .; d_call: TRBD1; j_call: TRBJ2-7; cdr3_aa: CASSVGQGSLYEQYF; cdr3_nt: TGTGCCAGCAGCGTAGGACAGGGGAGCCTCTACGAGCAGTACTTC
v_call: TRBV7-2; clone_size: few; d_call: .; j_call: TRBJ2-1; cdr3_aa: CASTPLEGWYNEQFF; cdr3_nt: TGTGCCAGCACCCCCCTCGAGGGCTGGTACAATGAGCAGTTCTTC
v_call: TRBV6-1; clone_size: .; d_call: TRBD1; j_call: TRBJ1-3; cdr3_aa: CASQGQGTGNTIYF; cdr3_nt: TGTGCCAGCCAGGGACAGGGGACTGGAAACACCATATATTTT
v_call: TRBV6-1; clone_size: .; d_call: .; j_call: TRBJ2-7; cdr3_aa: CASSGYRGRREQYF; cdr3_nt: TGTGCCAGCAGTGGCTACCGGGGAAGACGCGAGCAGTACTTC
v_call: TRBV2; clone_size: .; d_call: TRBD2; j_call: TRBJ2-1; cdr3_aa: CASSRLAGVSEQFF; cdr3_nt: TGTGCCAGCAGCAGACTAGCGGGAGTCAGTGAGCAGTTCTTC
v_call: TRBV5-1; clone_size: .; d_call: .; j_call: TRBJ2-6; cdr3_aa: CASSLAETGSGANVLTF; cdr3_nt: TGCGCCAGCAGCTTGGCCGAAACAGGCTCTGGGGCCAACGTCCTGACTTTC
v_call: TRBV10-3; clone_size: few; d_call: .; j_call: TRBJ2-1; cdr3_aa: CAITGDSYNEQFF; cdr3_nt: TGTGCCATCACCGGGGACTCCTACAATGAGCAGTTCTTC
v_call: TRBV12-3/TRBV12-4; clone_size: few; d_call: .; j_call: TRBJ1-1; cdr3_aa: CASSLAGVRLEAFF; cdr3_nt: TGTGCCAGCAGTTTAGCAGGTGTGAGGCTTGAAGCTTTCTTT
v_call: TRBV6-1; clone_size: few; d_call: .; j_call: TRBJ2-1; cdr3_aa: CASRQRRMDNEQFF; cdr3_nt: TGTGCCAGCAGACAGCGTAGAATGGACAATGAGCAGTTCTTC
v_call: TRBV7-2; clone_size: once; d_call: .; j_call: TRBJ1-2; cdr3_aa: CASSPGTGRSYTF; cdr3_nt: TGTGCCAGCAGCCCCGGGACGGGGAGGAGCTACACCTTC
v_call: TRBV15; clone_size: few; d_call: TRBD2; j_call: TRBJ2-5; cdr3_aa: CATSRVTSEEETQYF; cdr3_nt: TGTGCCACCAGCAGAGTGACTAGCGAGGAGGAGACCCAGTACTTC
v_call: TRBV20-1; clone_size: few; d_call: .; j_call: TRBJ2-7; cdr3_aa: CSARDPSRSSYEQYF; cdr3_nt: TGCAGTGCTAGAGACCCGTCGCGAAGCTCCTACGAGCAGTACTTC
v_call: TRBV7-2; clone_size: .; d_call: .; j_call: TRBJ2-3; cdr3_aa: CASSLAGDLADTQYF; cdr3_nt: TGTGCCAGCAGCTTAGCGGGAGATTTGGCAGATACGCAGTATTTT
v_call: TRBV6-2/TRBV6-3; clone_size: once; d_call: .; j_call: TRBJ2-1; cdr3_aa: CASSFRGSFYNEQFF; cdr3_nt: TGTGCCAGCAGTTTCAGGGGTAGTTTTTACAATGAGCAGTTCTTC
v_call: TRBV2; clone_size: .; d_call: .; j_call: TRBJ1-2; cdr3_aa: CASSDEGSGYTF; cdr3_nt: TGTGCCAGCAGTGATGAGGGTTCGGGCTACACCTTC
v_call: TRBV5-1; clone_size: .; d_call: TRBD1; j_call: TRBJ1-1; cdr3_aa: CASSSTGGLNTEAFF; cdr3_nt: TGCGCCAGCAGTTCTACAGGGGGCTTGAACACTGAAGCTTTCTTT
v_call: TRBV10-2; clone_size: few; d_call: .; j_call: TRBJ2-7; cdr3_aa: CASSSGPSSYEQYF; cdr3_nt: TGCGCCAGCAGTAGCGGCCCGAGCTCCTACGAGCAGTACTTC
v_call: TRBV6-1; clone_size: .; d_call: TRBD2; j_call: TRBJ2-5; cdr3_aa: CASSQTSGRAWETQYF; cdr3_nt: TGTGCCAGCAGTCAGACTAGCGGGAGGGCCTGGGAGACCCAGTACTTC
v_call: TRBV20-1; clone_size: .; d_call: .; j_call: TRBJ2-5; cdr3_aa: CGPQGQETQYF; cdr3_nt: TGCGGTCCCCAGGGGCAAGAGACCCAGTACTTC
v_call: TRBV12-3/TRBV12-4; clone_size: .; d_call: TRBD1; j_call: TRBJ1-4; cdr3_aa: CASTRTGGVGKLFF; cdr3_nt: TGTGCCAGCACCCGGACAGGGGGCGTTGGAAAACTGTTTTTT
v_call: TRBV5-4; clone_size: .; d_call: .; j_call: TRBJ2-2; cdr3_aa: CASSLNRAAGELFF; cdr3_nt: TGTGCCAGCAGCTTAAACAGGGCGGCCGGGGAGCTGTTTTTT
v_call: TRBV5-5; clone_size: few; d_call: .; j_call: TRBJ1-6; cdr3_aa: CAGAKGPSERSPLHF; cdr3_nt: TGTGCTGGGGCTAAGGGGCCCTCGGAGAGGTCACCCCTCCACTTT
v_call: TRBV2; clone_size: many; d_call: .; j_call: TRBJ2-2; cdr3_aa: CASGVRDNTGELFF; cdr3_nt: TGTGCCAGCGGTGTACGAGACAACACCGGGGAGCTGTTTTTT
v_call: TRBV12-3/TRBV12-4; clone_size: once; d_call: TRBD2; j_call: TRBJ2-2; cdr3_aa: CASSLREGPRTGELFF; cdr3_nt: TGTGCCAGCAGTTTGCGGGAGGGCCCTCGGACCGGGGAGCTGTTTTTT
v_call: TRBV12-3/TRBV12-4; clone_size: .; d_call: TRBD1; j_call: TRBJ1-2; cdr3_aa: CASSQDRPYTF; cdr3_nt: TGTGCCAGCAGCCAGGACAGGCCCTACACCTTC
v_call: TRBV20-1; clone_size: .; d_call: TRBD1; j_call: TRBJ2-5; cdr3_aa: CSAGTGRETQYF; cdr3_nt: TGCAGTGCCGGGACAGGGCGGGAGACCCAGTACTTC
v_call: TRBV20-1; clone_size: .; d_call: .; j_call: TRBJ2-1; cdr3_aa: CSATPGTLNEQFF; cdr3_nt: TGCAGCGCTACCCCAGGGACACTCAATGAGCAGTTCTTC
v_call: TRBV20-1; clone_size: few; d_call: TRBD2; j_call: TRBJ2-5; cdr3_aa: CSATIPGGETQYF; cdr3_nt: TGCAGTGCCACAATCCCCGGGGGGGAGACCCAGTACTTC
v_call: TRBV2; clone_size: .; d_call: .; j_call: TRBJ1-5; cdr3_aa: CASSGGILWDSNQPQHF; cdr3_nt: TGTGCCAGCAGTGGGGGTATCCTTTGGGATAGCAATCAGCCCCAGCATTTT
v_call: TRBV9; clone_size: .; d_call: .; j_call: TRBJ1-6; cdr3_aa: CASSLLGGVNSPLHF; cdr3_nt: TGTGCCAGCAGCCTCCTCGGAGGTGTGAATTCACCCCTCCACTTT